This is a list of T cell receptor beta chains from one sample in a study of T-cell reconstitution after alpha-beta-depleted transplantation in children. MiXCR, applied by TCRdb to the PCR reads, yields one record per CDR3 protein. This repertoire shows 200,000 to 300,000 distinct CDR3 sequences, 12% found once; its top ten account for 2% to 3%. Sequences were derived from PBMCs from the stem cell graft donor, sampled from the stem cell graft. These receptors all come from a human donor who donated a stem cell graft to a child with acute lymphoblastic leukemia. Both conserved end residues are part of each CDR3.

>TRBV20-1|TRBJ2-1
CSAARLADDYNEQFF
>TRBV12-3/TRBV12-4|TRBJ2-1
CASSPRLAGLYNEQFF
>TRBV7-2|TRBJ1-2
CASRQGVGYTF
>TRBV4-1|TRBJ2-1
CASSQRTSAYYNEQFF
>TRBV5-4|TRBJ2-5
CASSRGLAGEETQYF
>TRBV10-3|TRBJ1-1
CAILSIQGTGTETEAFF
>TRBV10-3|TRBJ2-7
CAISRGSSYEQYF
>TRBV28|TRBJ2-7
CASSFPGARPYEQYF
>TRBV5-5|TRBJ1-1
CASSSNLGLLSREAFF
>TRBV4-3|TRBJ2-7
CASSHYGEGRYEQYF
>TRBV14|TRBJ2-5
CASSQDAGTLETQYF
>TRBV27|TRBJ2-5
CASSAYRDRVGETQYF
>TRBV12-3/TRBV12-4|TRBJ1-2
CASSFNPGQKANYGYTF
>TRBV3-1|TRBJ1-2
CASSQRTGERGGYTF
>TRBV6-1|TRBJ1-3
CASSLGTGFRPGNTIYF
>TRBV27|TRBJ2-7
CASSSFEFSGRGVEQYF
>TRBV4-3|TRBJ2-7
CASSQDRAGASYEQYF
>TRBV4-1|TRBJ2-7
CASSQGGSVTYEQYF
>TRBV29-1|TRBJ2-1
CSVEGQRNEQFF
>TRBV5-5|TRBJ2-1
CASSLARGASYNEQFF
>TRBV7-2|TRBJ2-3
CASSLEASPDTQYF
>TRBV7-2|TRBJ2-7
CASSRDRQSYEQYF
>TRBV18|TRBJ1-1
CASSPTTGRQGTEAFF
>TRBV20-1|TRBJ1-5
CSGTEGAQVNQPQHF
>TRBV10-3|TRBJ2-3
CAIQDSGGTDTQYF
>TRBV12-3/TRBV12-4|TRBJ1-1
CASSPPGVNTEAFF
>TRBV10-3|TRBJ2-1
CAISVTSGGALEQFF
>TRBV12-3/TRBV12-4|TRBJ1-1
CASTLGTATEAFF
>TRBV9|TRBJ2-3
CASSGSGSGGSDTQYF
>TRBV11-2|TRBJ2-5
CASSLPIGRGRETQYF
>TRBV6-2/TRBV6-3|TRBJ2-5
CASRPPGRAGAETQYF